The 5 T cell receptor beta chains in this list originate from one sample, sequenced in a study of human T cells and chemical hapten exposure. TCRdb reanalysed the RACE reads using MiXCR and keeps one entry per CDR3 protein. The data show tens of thousands of distinct CDR3 sequences, around 7% seen once. Time point reported: pre-sensitization, week 0. Treatment of the sample: therapeutic diphenylcyclopropenone sensitization with weekly scalp DPC. The sequencing used whole blood, collected in connection with sensitization to the hapten diphenylcyclopropenone (DPC). The receptor source for this set is a woman in her 30s with alopecia areata. Some clones in this sample may be carry-over from other donors' samples.

This clonotype was observed a few times. This chain connects TRBV11-2 to TRBJ1-4; 8 bases match TRBD1. There are 13 residues in the CDR3. Trimming took 6 bases from V and 3 from J; bases not matched to a gene: 0. CDR1 is SGHAT, CDR2 FQNNGV, per germline. The CDR3 sequence is CASRTGANEKLFF. DNA for the CDR3: TGTGCCAGCAGGACAGGGGCTAATGAAAAACTGTTTTTT.

This clonotype has just a few counts. The chain recombines TRBV7-9 with TRBJ1-2, with a weak D call TRBD1 (5 bases). Looked up from germline, CDR1 is SEHNR and CDR2 is FQNEAQ (reference sequence). The CDR3 sequence is 13 residues long. Trimming removed 8 bases at V and 3 bases at J, with 13 bases between. CDR3 sequence: CASWGQGDYGYTF. The CDR3 nucleotides read TGTGCCAGCTGGGGCCAGGGAGACTATGGCTACACCTTC.

At least ten counts were recorded for this clonotype. The J gene is TRBJ1-1, the V gene TRBV27, with D hard to call. V was trimmed by 0 bases and J by 1 base, leaving 9 bases between them. This CDR3 comprises 15 residues. Germline CDR1 is MNHEY and CDR2 is SMNVEV (reference sequence). The chain's CDR3 is CASSLSVRPNTEAFF. In DNA form, the CDR3 reads TGTGCCAGCAGTTTATCGGTCAGGCCGAACACTGAAGCTTTCTTT.

This clonotype was seen a few times. Mismatch with germline at one junction end may stem from a read error. This chain links TRBV28 with TRBJ1-2; D is undetermined. This CDR3 contains 13 residues. Germline values: CDR1 MDHEN, CDR2 SYDVKM. The CDR3 bases are TGTGCCAGCAGTTTATGGTCAGCCTATGGCGACACCTTC. This translates into CASSLWSAYGDTF.

V usage is TRBV19 and J usage is TRBJ1-5; D unresolved. This CDR3 comprises 13 residues. V was cut by 4 bases and J by 3 bases, with 7 bases left in between. Looked up from germline, CDR1 is LNHDA and CDR2 is SQIVND (reference sequence). This CDR3 reads CASSTGVNQPQHF. In nucleotides, the CDR3 is TGTGCCAGTAGTACTGGGGTCAATCAGCCCCAGCATTTT.